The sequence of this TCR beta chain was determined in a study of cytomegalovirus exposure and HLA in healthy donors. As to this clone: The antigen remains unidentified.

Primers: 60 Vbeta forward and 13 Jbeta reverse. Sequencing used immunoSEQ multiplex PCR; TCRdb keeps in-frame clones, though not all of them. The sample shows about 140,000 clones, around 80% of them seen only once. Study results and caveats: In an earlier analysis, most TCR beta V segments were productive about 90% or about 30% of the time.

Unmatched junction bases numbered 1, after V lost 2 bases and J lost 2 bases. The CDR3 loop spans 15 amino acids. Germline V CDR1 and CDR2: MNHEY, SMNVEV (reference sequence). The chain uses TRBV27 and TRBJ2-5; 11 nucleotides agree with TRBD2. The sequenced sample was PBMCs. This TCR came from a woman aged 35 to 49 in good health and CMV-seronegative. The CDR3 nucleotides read TGTGCCAGCAGTTTAGGGACTAGCGGACAAGAGACCCAGTACTTC. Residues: CASSLGTSGQETQYF.